Listed below are T cell receptor beta chains from one sample, sequenced in a study of shared clonotypes between healthy human individuals. Here immunoSEQ multiplex PCR was the method, and the copy in TCRdb shows in-frame clones only, minus some. The repertoire holds about a million clones, with 60% to 85% as singletons. Sequenced: memory CD4+ T cells from PBMCs. These receptors were taken from a man aged 18-30 years in good health. Some clones in this sample may be carry-over from other donors' samples. CDR3s include the opening cysteine and the closing phenylalanine or tryptophan. The D gene is left open where the match is weak. Clone size, where shown, is once, few, many, or a class for clones that have expanded.

TRBV27	TRBJ1-2	.	.	TGTGCCAGCAGATTACAGGGATCATATGGCTACACCTTC	CASRLQGSYGYTF
TRBV9	TRBJ2-2	TRBD2	.	TGTGCCAGCAGCGTCGGGACTAGTCTCACCGGGGAGCTGTTTTTT	CASSVGTSLTGELFF
TRBV5-1	TRBJ2-7	TRBD2	few	TGCGCCAGCAGCTTATCCATGACTAGCGGGAGCTCCTACGAGCAGTACTTC	CASSLSMTSGSSYEQYF
TRBV5-4	TRBJ1-1	.	.	TGTGCCAGCAGCCCGTACCCTCAGGGACCCATTGTACCTGAAGCTTTCTTT	CASSPYPQGPIVPEAFF
TRBV11-2	TRBJ2-1	TRBD2	.	TGTGCCAGCAGACCCACTAGCGGGAGTAAGGTTGAGCAGTTCTTC	CASRPTSGSKVEQFF
TRBV5-1	TRBJ2-5	TRBD2	.	TGCGCCAGCAGCTTTGGACTAGCCGGTGAGACCCAGTACTTC	CASSFGLAGETQYF
TRBV5-1	TRBJ2-5	TRBD1	.	TGCGCCAGCAGCGGGGGACAGGCAGGTTGGGAGACCCAGTACTTC	CASSGGQAGWETQYF
TRBV4-1	TRBJ2-4	TRBD1	.	TGCGCCAGCAGCCCAGATCCGGGACAGGGGTCCCAAAACATTCAGTACTTC	CASSPDPGQGSQNIQYF
TRBV5-8	TRBJ2-3	.	.	TGTGCCAGCAGCGGGGGTACAGATACGCAGTATTTT	CASSGGTDTQYF
TRBV5-1	TRBJ2-1	TRBD2	once	TGCGCCAGCAGCCTTGGGACTAGCGGGAGCTTGTTTCAGTTCTTC	CASSLGTSGSLFQFF
TRBV27	TRBJ2-2	.	.	TGTGCCAGCAGTTTAATCAGGGGTCAATCCGGGGAGCTGTTTTTT	CASSLIRGQSGELFF
TRBV15	TRBJ1-2	.	.	TGTGCCACCAGCAGAGCCAGGGATGATGGCTACACCTTC	CATSRARDDGYTF
TRBV7-2	TRBJ2-1	TRBD2	.	TGTGCCAGCAGCTTAGACGGGCTAGCGGGAGTCAATGAGCAGTTCTTC	CASSLDGLAGVNEQFF
TRBV11-2	TRBJ2-2	.	.	TGTGCCAGCAGCTTAGCCCCCCCGGGAACAGCAAACGCCGGGGAGCTGTTTTTT	CASSLAPPGTANAGELFF
TRBV19	TRBJ1-2	TRBD1	.	TGTGCCAGTAGTATTAGGTCGGGACAGAACTATGGCTACACCTTC	CASSIRSGQNYGYTF
TRBV25-1	TRBJ2-5	.	.	TGTGCCAGCAGTGAATACGGTGGCGGGACCAAGTCGACCCAGTACTTC	CASSEYGGGTKSTQYF
TRBV28	TRBJ1-1	.	.	TGTGCCAGCAGACTCTCGGGTGAAGCTTTCTTT	CASRLSGEAFF
TRBV28	TRBJ1-5	TRBD1	.	TGTGCCAGCTCTGGATGGGGACAGGGTCAGCCCCAGCATTTT	CASSGWGQGQPQHF
TRBV10-3	TRBJ2-7	.	.	TGTGCCATCAGTGACCCCGGCGGATCCTCCTACGAGCAGTACTTC	CAISDPGGSSYEQYF
TRBV13	TRBJ1-5	.	.	TGTGCCAGCAGCTCAGGGGTGAATCAGCCCCAGCATTTT	CASSSGVNQPQHF
TRBV28	TRBJ2-7	.	.	TGTGCCAGCAGTTCGCCGGGGGACAGCCCCTACGAGCAGTACTTC	CASSSPGDSPYEQYF
TRBV2	TRBJ2-5	TRBD2	.	TGTGCCAGCAGGCGTGGGACTAGCGGGACCCAAGAGACCCAGTACTTC	CASRRGTSGTQETQYF
TRBV4-2	TRBJ2-5	.	.	TGTGCCAGCAGCCAAGGGGGTCAACAAGAGACCCAGTACTTC	CASSQGGQQETQYF
TRBV7-3	TRBJ1-2	TRBD1	.	TGTGCCAGCAGCGTGGGACAGGGCTATGGCTACACCTTC	CASSVGQGYGYTF
TRBV7-2	TRBJ2-7	TRBD2	.	TGTGCCAGCAGCTTAGATGCTAGCGGGGGGATGAGGGAGCAGTACTTC	CASSLDASGGMREQYF
TRBV6-6	TRBJ2-1	TRBD2	.	TGTGCCAGCAGCGAGACTAGCGGGAGTTTCTATGAGCAGTTCTTC	CASSETSGSFYEQFF
TRBV5-5	TRBJ1-2	.	.	TGTGCCAGCAGCTTGGACATACGGGGCTACACCTTC	CASSLDIRGYTF
TRBV10-2	TRBJ2-7	TRBD2	.	TGCGCCAGCAGTCAACTAGCGGGGGGCTCCTACGAGCAGTACTTC	CASSQLAGGSYEQYF
TRBV15	TRBJ1-4	.	.	TGTGCCACCGCCCAAACCTCCCCGGGGGATGAAAAACTGTTTTTT	CATAQTSPGDEKLFF
TRBV4-3	TRBJ2-2	.	.	TGCGCCAGCAGCCTCTGGGCAGGGTCCACCGGGGAGCTGTTTTTT	CASSLWAGSTGELFF
TRBV5-1	TRBJ2-1	TRBD2	.	TGCGCCAGCAGCGTATCCGGGACTAGCGGGAGTGATGAGCAGTTCTTC	CASSVSGTSGSDEQFF
TRBV5-1	TRBJ2-1	TRBD1	.	TGCGCCAGCAGCAGGGGGCCGATCGAAACCAATGAGCAGTTCTTC	CASSRGPIETNEQFF
TRBV7-8	TRBJ1-5	TRBD1	many	TGTGCCAGCAGCGAAACAGGGGTGCGGAATCAGCCCCAGCATTTT	CASSETGVRNQPQHF
TRBV2	TRBJ2-5	.	.	TGTGCCAGCATTTGGTCGCAGATTCAAGAGACCCAGTACTTC	CASIWSQIQETQYF
TRBV15	TRBJ2-5	.	.	TGTGCCACCAGCAGAGACGGCGGGGTACTGTCGGAGACCCAGTACTTC	CATSRDGGVLSETQYF
TRBV6-1	TRBJ2-2	TRBD2	.	TGTGCCAGCAGTGGGCTAGGGCGGGAGAGCGGCGGGGAGCTGTTTTTT	CASSGLGRESGGELFF
TRBV21-1	TRBJ1-1	.	.	TGTGCCAGCAGCAAAGCTGGGGCCACTGAAGCTTTCTTT	CASSKAGATEAFF
TRBV7-3	TRBJ1-1	.	few	TGTGCCAGCAGCTTTGGGGGTTCCGGGGAAGCTTTCTTT	CASSFGGSGEAFF
TRBV28	TRBJ2-1	.	.	TGTGCCAGCAGTTTAGCAGGGCTTCGGTTCTTC	CASSLAGLRFF
TRBV5-4	TRBJ2-7	TRBD2	.	TGTGCCAGCAGCCCCTTTCGGGGTAGCGGGAGGGCCACCGAGCAGTACTTC	CASSPFRGSGRATEQYF
TRBV7-2	TRBJ2-1	.	.	TGTGCCAGCAGCCTGTTTGCGACAGGCCCCTCCTACAATGAGCAGTTCTTC	CASSLFATGPSYNEQFF
TRBV28	TRBJ2-2	.	.	TGTGCCAGCAGTTTATATGGCAGAACTAAGACCGGGGAGCTGTTTTTT	CASSLYGRTKTGELFF
TRBV5-1	TRBJ2-7	TRBD1	.	TGCGCCAGCAGCTTGGTGTGGGACAGGGGTTACGAGCAGTACTTC	CASSLVWDRGYEQYF
TRBV29-1	TRBJ2-1	.	.	TGCAGCGTTACAGGGGGGGGATTTGAGCAGTTCTTC	CSVTGGGFEQFF
TRBV7-2	TRBJ2-6	.	few	TGTGCCAGCAGCCCTCAGGGTACTGGGGCCAACGTCCTGACTTTC	CASSPQGTGANVLTF
TRBV7-3	TRBJ2-5	TRBD2	.	TGTGCCAGCAGCCACCGGGTCAGCGGGAGGGAAGAGACCCAGTACTTC	CASSHRVSGREETQYF
TRBV29-1	TRBJ1-2	.	.	TGCAGCGTTGTCAGCCAGATGAGAGGCTACACCTTC	CSVVSQMRGYTF
TRBV5-1	TRBJ2-1	TRBD2	.	TGCGCCAGCAGCTTGGAGGGCGGGAGGCCCTACAATGAGCAGTTCTTC	CASSLEGGRPYNEQFF
TRBV7-8	TRBJ1-1	.	.	TGTGCCAGCAGCTTTTTTAGGACAGCCAACACTGAAGCTTTCTTT	CASSFFRTANTEAFF
TRBV4-3	TRBJ2-1	TRBD1	.	TGCGCCAGCAGCCACCTCCCCCCCAGGACAGGAGACCCTAGGGAGCAGTTCTTC	CASSHLPPRTGDPREQFF
TRBV11-2	TRBJ2-7	TRBD1	.	TGTGCCAGCAGCTCAGCGACAGGGGGCGGTTACGAGCAGTACTTC	CASSSATGGGYEQYF
TRBV9	TRBJ2-5	.	.	TGTGCCAGCAGCCCCCAGGGAATGTACCAAGAGACCCAGTACTTC	CASSPQGMYQETQYF
TRBV5-8	TRBJ1-5	.	once	TGTGCCAGCAGCTTGCGGGGGGACCAGCCCCAGCATTTT	CASSLRGDQPQHF
TRBV19	TRBJ1-5	.	.	TGTGCCAGTAACCACATACCGCAGCCCCAGCATTTT	CASNHIPQPQHF
TRBV28	TRBJ2-3	.	.	TGTGCCAGCGTATATGCAGATACGCAGTATTTT	CASVYADTQYF